These 27 T cell receptor beta chains were all obtained from the same sample, sequenced in a study of T cell responses to AZD1222 COVID-19 vaccine. Profiling relied on immunoSEQ multiplex PCR, and the TCRdb table lists in-frame clones only, not all of them. The sample has about 76,000 clones, approximately 91% seen once; the top ten hold roughly 11%. The material sequenced was peripheral blood, taken on day 0 of AZD1222 vaccination. The receptors were sampled from an adult in good health.

This chain links TRBV7-8 with TRBJ1-1, with 8 bases fitting TRBD1. This CDR3 contains 15 residues. The trim removed 5 bases at V and 4 bases at J, leaving 9 bases unmatched. CDR1 is SGHVS, CDR2 FQNEAQ, per germline. CDR3 nucleotides: TGTGCCAGCAGCCCCCAGGGGGCGTCGGGCACTGAAGCTTTCTTT. Translated: CASSPQGASGTEAFF.

The chain employs TRBV12-3 or TRBV12-4 and TRBJ1-1; TRBD1 aligns across 9 bases. The V segment lost 5 bases and the J segment 11 bases; nucleotides outside the gene matches: 9. This CDR3 contains 13 residues. In DNA, the CDR3 is TGTGCCAGCAGTCGACAGGGGGTGCTGGGGGCTTTCTTT. Translating it yields CASSRQGVLGAFF.

The J gene is TRBJ1-1, the V gene TRBV27; 11 bases agree with TRBD1. The length of the CDR3 is 14 residues. Trimming cost V 6 bases and J 5 bases; bases outside gene matches: 5. Germline V gene lookup returns CDR1 MNHEY and CDR2 SMNVEV (reference sequence). In nucleotides, the CDR3 is TGTGCCAGCAGGCCCGGGGACAGGGGGACTGAAGCTTTCTTT. It encodes CASRPGDRGTEAFF.

This rearrangement joins TRBV19 to TRBJ1-4, with D possibly matching TRBD1 (5 bases). This CDR3 spans 14 amino acids. Germline CDR1 and CDR2: LNHDA and SQIVND (reference sequence). The V end lost 7 bases, the J end lost 10 bases, and 19 bases lay between the germline ends. DNA for the CDR3: TGTGCCAGTACCCCACCCGGGACGGCCCTAAAACTGTTTTTT. Protein sequence: CASTPPGTALKLFF. Based on the CDR3 plus reference TRBV19 and TRBJ1-4, the full variable domain is DGGITQSPKYLFRKEGQNVTLSCEQNLNHDAMYWYRQDPGQGLRLIYYSQIVNDFQKGDIAEGYSVSREKKESFPLTVTSAQKNPTAFYLCASTPPGTALKLFFGSGTQLSVL.

CDR3 sequence reads: CASSLEGRNGYTF. The CDR3 DNA reads TGCGCCAGCAGCTTGGAGGGCAGAAATGGCTACACCTTC. This sequence joins TRBV5-1 and TRBJ1-2; D is ambiguous. Deletions cut 0 bases from V and 6 bases from J, with 9 bases between. Germline V gene data show CDR1 as SGHRS and CDR2 as YFSETQ. The CDR3 is 13 residues long.

This chain uses TRBV6-2 or TRBV6-3 with TRBJ2-7, with D possibly being TRBD1 (5 bases). The V end lost 6 bases, the J end lost 4 bases, and 13 bases lay between the germline ends. The CDR3 is 13 residues long. The germline CDR1 and CDR2 sequences are MNHEY and SVGEGT. CDR3 sequence (DNA): TGTGCCAGCAGCCGTAGACAGCAATACGAGCAGTACGTC. It translates to CASSRRQQYEQYV.

This sequence joins TRBV6-5 and TRBJ1-3; D might be TRBD1 (6 bases). CDR1 MNHEY and CDR2 SVGAGI come from the germline V gene. This CDR3 comprises 14 residues. The ends were cut back, 6 bases at V and 0 bases at J, with 9 bases in the middle. The CDR3, as DNA: TGTGCCAGCAGAGTACAGGGCTCTGGAAACACCATATATTTT. As protein: CASRVQGSGNTIYF.

The chain combines TRBV27 with TRBJ2-2; 8 nucleotides line up with TRBD1. This CDR3 spans 16 amino acids. Per the germline V gene, CDR1 is MNHEY and CDR2 is SMNVEV (reference sequence). The J segment lost 1 base and the V segment lost 6 bases, leaving 7 bases of the junction unmatched. CDR3 residues: CASSPWTGRNTGELFF. CDR3 in DNA: TGTGCCAGCAGCCCCTGGACAGGGCGGAACACCGGGGAGCTGTTTTTT.

This clone appeared a few times. The CDR3 protein is CASSGTGGKEKLFF. The DNA for the CDR3 is TGTGCCAGCAGCGGGACAGGGGGCAAGGAAAAACTGTTTTTT. The rearrangement uses TRBV9 and TRBJ1-4; 11 positions match TRBD1. CDR1 is SGDLS and CDR2 is YYNGEE in the germline V gene. The CDR3 is 14 amino acids. V trimming: 3 bases; J trimming: 8 bases; junction bases outside the gene matches: 3.

A single count supports this clone. The V and J genes are TRBV3-1 (or the pseudogene TRBV3-2) and TRBJ1-6; the D is unclear. Germline V gene data show CDR1 as LGHDT and CDR2 as YNNKEL (reference sequence). The CDR3 is made up of 16 amino acids. The germline V and J ends were trimmed by 1 base and 5 bases, with 12 bases remaining between them. The CDR3 bases are TGTGCCAGCAGCCAAGGAGTCCGCATAGATAATTCACCCCTCCACTTT. This encodes CASSQGVRIDNSPLHF.

Here the CDR3 reads CASSEAPTGGVGSNQPQHF. CDR3 in DNA: TGTGCCAGCAGTGAAGCCCCAACAGGGGGCGTGGGAAGCAATCAGCCCCAGCATTTT. V is TRBV6-1 and J is TRBJ1-5; 9 bases are a match to TRBD1. In germline, CDR1 is MNHNS, CDR2 SASEGT. The CDR3 runs to 19 residues. Losses at the gene ends were 0 bases for V and 1 base for J; bases not matched to a gene: 10.

The rearrangement joins TRBV27 to TRBJ2-5; D possibly corresponds to TRBD1 (6 bases). This CDR3 has 15 amino acids. V dropped 0 bases and J dropped 1 base, with 9 bases sitting between them. Germline V CDR1 and CDR2: MNHEY, SMNVEV (reference sequence). The CDR3 DNA is TGTGCCAGCAGTTTATCGGACAGCTTCCAAGAGACCCAGTACTTC. Its protein product is CASSLSDSFQETQYF.

This clone is medium-sized within its sample. The rearrangement joins TRBV3-1 (or the pseudogene TRBV3-2) to TRBJ2-7, with D maybe TRBD2 (5 bases). Trimming took 0 bases from V and 2 from J, leaving 8 bases between them. The germline gives CDR1 LGHDT, CDR2 YNNKEL (reference sequence). CDR3 size: 14 residues. Written as DNA, the CDR3 is TGTGCCAGCAGCCAAGATCCGGGGACCTACGAGCAGTACGTC. Its translation: CASSQDPGTYEQYV.

This chain uses TRBV19 with TRBJ2-3; D unclear. Trimming took off 5 bases at V and 2 bases at J, with 14 bases between the two ends. This CDR3 region has 15 residues. Germline lookup yields CDR1 LNHDA and CDR2 SQIVND (reference sequence). CDR3 loop: CASSPRADTTDTQYF. The CDR3, as DNA: TGTGCCAGTAGTCCCCGAGCTGACACCACAGATACGCAGTATTTT.

The chain couples TRBV5-1 to TRBJ1-5, with 12 bases that match TRBD1. The CDR3 loop spans 16 amino acids. Germline V CDR1 and CDR2: SGHRS, YFSETQ. The V gene end was trimmed by 2 bases and the J gene end by 6 bases; junction bases not matched to a gene: 6. CDR3 region: CASSLTGTGGGQPQHF. CDR3 in DNA: TGCGCCAGCAGCTTAACCGGGACAGGGGGCGGTCAGCCCCAGCATTTT.

Only one count was recorded for this clone. The genes are TRBV4-1 and TRBJ2-1, with TRBD2 matching 11 bases. The germline V gene has CDR1 MGHRA and CDR2 YSYEKL. The CDR3 is made up of 19 amino acids. J was trimmed by 0 bases and V by 0 bases; bases with no gene match: 7. CDR3: CASSQETSGGLSSYNEQFF. CDR3 nucleotides: TGCGCCAGCAGCCAAGAAACTAGCGGGGGACTTAGCTCCTACAATGAGCAGTTCTTC.

The rearrangement uses TRBV19 and TRBJ1-1; D is undetermined. Germline V CDR1 and CDR2: LNHDA, SQIVND (reference sequence). Trimming took 1 base from V and 4 from J, leaving 7 bases between them. CDR3 length equals 13 residues. This chain's CDR3 is CASSIGRGTEAFF. CDR3 coding DNA: TGTGCCAGTAGTATAGGGAGAGGCACTGAAGCTTTCTTT.

This clone showed up just once. V gene TRBV3-1 (or the pseudogene TRBV3-2) combines with J gene TRBJ1-2; D possibly corresponds to TRBD1 (5 bases). The CDR3 runs to 13 residues. V was pared by 4 bases and J by 7 bases, with 13 bases between. Germline loops: CDR1 LGHDT, CDR2 YNNKEL (reference sequence). CDR3 DNA: TGTGCCAGCAGCCCCCCGGGGACTCGTGGCTACACCTTC. Its protein product is CASSPPGTRGYTF.

This rearrangement joins TRBV6-6 to TRBJ1-3; tentatively, D is TRBD1 (5 bases). Trimming left V 9 bases short and J 9 bases short, with 18 bases between. The CDR3 has 13 residues. Germline values: CDR1 MNHNY, CDR2 SVGAGI (reference sequence). In nucleotides, the CDR3 is TGTGCCAGTTCCGAGCAGGGCCAGGGCACCATATATTTT. Its protein product is CASSEQGQGTIYF.

V gene TRBV19 combines with J gene TRBJ1-1, with TRBD1 matching 7 bases. Trimming cost V 6 bases and J 2 bases; bases outside gene matches: 6. The CDR3 spans 14 residues. In germline, CDR1 is LNHDA, CDR2 SQIVND (reference sequence). The CDR3 DNA reads TGTGCCAGTAGGAGACAGGGAAGTAACACTGAAGCTTTCTTT. Amino acid sequence: CASRRQGSNTEAFF.

The CDR3 loop is CSVVVRGGEKLFF. The CDR3 region has the DNA TGCAGCGTTGTGGTTCGGGGGGGTGAAAAACTGTTTTTT. This chain links TRBV29-1 with TRBJ1-4; maybe TRBD1 (5 bases). The V gene lost 4 bases and the J gene lost 7 bases, with 13 bases spanning the gap. The CDR3 runs 13 residues. Germline CDR1 reads SQVTM; CDR2 reads ANQGSEA. The entire variable domain, with the rest obtained from reference TRBV29-1 and TRBJ1-4, is as follows: SAVISQKPSRDICQRGTSLTIQCQVDSQVTMMFWYRQQPGQSLTLIATANQGSEATYESGFVIDKFPISRPNLTFSTLTVSNMSPEDSSIYLCSVVVRGGEKLFFGSGTQLSVL.

The rearrangement joins TRBV30 to TRBJ1-2; D is unresolved. The ends were cut back, 3 bases at V and 0 bases at J, with 8 bases in the middle. CDR1 and CDR2 from the germline V gene are GTSNPN and SVGIG (reference sequence). The CDR3 contains 13 residues. In nucleotides, the CDR3 is TGTGCCTGGAGCGGTCCTACTAACTATGGCTACACCTTC. The encoded protein is CAWSGPTNYGYTF.

The CDR3 sequence is CASSQGRDRAYGYTF. The CDR3 bases are TGTGCCAGCAGCCAAGGCCGGGACAGGGCCTATGGCTACACCTTC. The rearrangement joins TRBV14 to TRBJ1-2, with 9 bases that match TRBD1. The CDR3 extends over 15 amino acids. The V gene end was trimmed by 1 base and the J gene end by 4 bases; junction bases not matched to a gene: 4. Germline loops: CDR1 SGHDN, CDR2 FVKESK.

The V and J genes are TRBV7-6 and TRBJ2-7; a possible D gene is TRBD1 (5 bases). Trimming took off 1 base at V and 2 bases at J, with 9 bases between the two ends. Germline V gene sequence: CDR1 SGHVS, CDR2 FNYEAQ. The CDR3 totals 14 residues. The CDR3 region has the DNA TGTGCCAGCAGCTTAGTTAGGGGCCCCTACGAGCAGTACTTC. Translation gives CASSLVRGPYEQYF.

This rearrangement joins TRBV29-1 to TRBJ2-3; 10 nucleotides line up with TRBD1. CDR1 is SQVTM, CDR2 ANQGSEA, per germline. Losses at the gene ends were 7 bases for V and 4 bases for J; bases not matched to a gene: 5. This CDR3 has 13 residues. The chain's CDR3 is CSAQGTGADTQYF. CDR3 DNA sequence: TGCAGCGCCCAGGGGACAGGGGCAGATACGCAGTATTTT.

This chain joins TRBV5-1 and TRBJ1-5, with D maybe TRBD1 (6 bases). The CDR3 has 15 amino acids. V was clipped by 1 base and J by 7 bases, with 15 bases between them. Per the germline V gene, CDR1 is SGHRS and CDR2 is YFSETQ. CDR3: CASSLSPTGNQPQHF. CDR3 coding DNA: TGCGCCAGCAGCTTGAGTCCCACAGGGAACCAGCCCCAGCATTTT. Looking up the rest from reference TRBV5-1 and TRBJ1-5 gives the full variable domain: KAGVTQTPRYLIKTRGQQVTLSCSPISGHRSVSWYQQTPGQGLQFLFEYFSETQRNKGNFPGRFSGRQFSNSRSEMNVSTLELGDSALYLCASSLSPTGNQPQHFGDGTRLSIL.

The chain uses TRBV10-1 and TRBJ2-1, with D unclear. The V end lost 2 bases, the J end lost 2 bases, and 4 bases lay between the germline ends. The CDR3 length is 13 residues. Germline V lookup: CDR1 WNHNN, CDR2 SYGVQD (reference sequence). The DNA of the CDR3 is TGCGCCAGCAGTGAGGGGGCCTACAATGAGCAGTTCTTC. This translates into CASSEGAYNEQFF.